These T cell receptor beta chains were read from a single sample in a study of post-analysis software for immune sequencing data. A single record per CDR3 protein comes from TCRdb applying MiXCR to the PCR reads. The sample records roughly 620,000 distinct CDR3 sequences, 44% being singletons. Material for sequencing was blood. These receptors were taken from a girl aged 10 to 17 with multiple sclerosis. Each CDR3 is given with its conserved first and last residue. The order of the fields is D gene, J gene, clone size, V gene, CDR3 DNA, CDR3 protein. A D gene is named only where the DNA matches it firmly. A clone size is listed for some rows: how often the clone was seen (once, few, many), or a class if it is expanded.

D gene: TRBD1; J gene: TRBJ1-5; clone size: NA; V gene: TRBV7-2; CDR3 DNA: TGTGCCAGCAGCTTAGGGGGACAGGGATCTCAGCCCCAGCATTTT; CDR3 protein: CASSLGGQGSQPQHF
D gene: NA; J gene: TRBJ2-1; clone size: few; V gene: TRBV29-1; CDR3 DNA: TGCAGCGTCCCTAAAATCTCGTCCGGGACAACTTACAATGAGCAGTTCTTC; CDR3 protein: CSVPKISSGTTYNEQFF
D gene: NA; J gene: TRBJ2-7; clone size: NA; V gene: TRBV7-2; CDR3 DNA: TGTGCCAGCAGCTTACCCCGCGTCTCGCGACTAGTCTGGGCCTACGAGCAGTACTTC; CDR3 protein: CASSLPRVSRLVWAYEQYF
D gene: TRBD1; J gene: TRBJ2-3; clone size: NA; V gene: TRBV27; CDR3 DNA: TGTGCCAGCACAGGGACAGGGCCCACAGATACGCAGTATTTT; CDR3 protein: CASTGTGPTDTQYF
D gene: TRBD2; J gene: TRBJ2-7; clone size: NA; V gene: TRBV6-9; CDR3 DNA: TGTGCCAGCAGTTATTCCGGGACTAGCGCCTCCTACGAGCAGTACTTC; CDR3 protein: CASSYSGTSASYEQYF
D gene: NA; J gene: TRBJ2-1; clone size: NA; V gene: TRBV7-2; CDR3 DNA: TGTGCCAGCAGCTACTTGAACACGGGGCGAGGTAATGAGCAGTTCTTC; CDR3 protein: CASSYLNTGRGNEQFF
D gene: NA; J gene: TRBJ1-1; clone size: few; V gene: TRBV29-1; CDR3 DNA: TGCAGCGTTGAGGGCCCGATTCTCGGGGCTGAGGCTTTCTTT; CDR3 protein: CSVEGPILGAEAFF
D gene: TRBD1; J gene: TRBJ1-2; clone size: few; V gene: TRBV6-6; CDR3 DNA: TGTGCCAGCAGTTCCCGACAGGGAGGACCCCTTGACTATGGCTACACCTTC; CDR3 protein: CASSSRQGGPLDYGYTF
D gene: NA; J gene: TRBJ2-7; clone size: NA; V gene: TRBV27; CDR3 DNA: TGTGCCAGCAGTTTAGTGGGGAGAAACTACGAGCAGTACTTC; CDR3 protein: CASSLVGRNYEQYF
D gene: NA; J gene: TRBJ2-7; clone size: few; V gene: TRBV29-1; CDR3 DNA: TGCAGCGTTACCCAGGCCTCCCTTTCCTACGAGCAGTACTTC; CDR3 protein: CSVTQASLSYEQYF
D gene: TRBD2; J gene: TRBJ2-7; clone size: few; V gene: TRBV5-1; CDR3 DNA: TGCGCCAGCAGCTTGGCACTAGCGGGAGTCTACGAGCAGTACTTC; CDR3 protein: CASSLALAGVYEQYF
D gene: NA; J gene: TRBJ2-3; clone size: few; V gene: TRBV9; CDR3 DNA: TGTGCCAGCAGCGCGAGAGTGGAGACAGATACGCAGTATTTT; CDR3 protein: CASSARVETDTQYF
D gene: NA; J gene: TRBJ1-2; clone size: once; V gene: TRBV7-2; CDR3 DNA: TGTGCCAGCAGCCCGACTGTGGGCTATGGCTACACCTTC; CDR3 protein: CASSPTVGYGYTF
D gene: NA; J gene: TRBJ2-2; clone size: NA; V gene: TRBV29-1; CDR3 DNA: TGCAGCGTTGAAGATGTCAGGGTTAACACCGGGGAGCTGTTTTTT; CDR3 protein: CSVEDVRVNTGELFF
D gene: NA; J gene: TRBJ2-1; clone size: NA; V gene: TRBV6-6; CDR3 DNA: TGTGCCAGCAGTTACTCGGCAGACCCCTACAATGAGCAGTTCTTC; CDR3 protein: CASSYSADPYNEQFF
D gene: NA; J gene: TRBJ2-5; clone size: NA; V gene: TRBV20-1; CDR3 DNA: TGCAGTGCTAGCCGAGGAGTACAGTACTTC; CDR3 protein: CSASRGVQYF
D gene: TRBD2; J gene: TRBJ2-7; clone size: NA; V gene: TRBV7-9; CDR3 DNA: TGTGCCAGCAGCTTAGCTCGACCGGGACTAGCGGGAGAAAGCGAGCAGTACTTC; CDR3 protein: CASSLARPGLAGESEQYF
D gene: NA; J gene: TRBJ2-5; clone size: few; V gene: TRBV2; CDR3 DNA: TGTGCCAGCAGCCCGGGGGTAGGACGGGAGACCCAGTACTTC; CDR3 protein: CASSPGVGRETQYF